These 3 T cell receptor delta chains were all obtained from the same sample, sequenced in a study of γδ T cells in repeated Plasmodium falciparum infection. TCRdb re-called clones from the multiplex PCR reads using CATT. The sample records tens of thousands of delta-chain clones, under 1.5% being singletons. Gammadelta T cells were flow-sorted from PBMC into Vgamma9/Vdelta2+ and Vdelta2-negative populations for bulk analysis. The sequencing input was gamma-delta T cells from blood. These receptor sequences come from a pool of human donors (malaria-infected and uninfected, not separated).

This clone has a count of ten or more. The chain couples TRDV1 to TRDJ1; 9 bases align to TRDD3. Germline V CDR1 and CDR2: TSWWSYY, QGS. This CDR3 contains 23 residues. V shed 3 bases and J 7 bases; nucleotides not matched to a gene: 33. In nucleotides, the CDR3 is TGTGCTCTTGGGGAGCCCGCGAGAAACCATCGGGGTTGGGGGATAAAGGGGTCCGGTAAACTCATCTTT. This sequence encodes CALGEPARNHRGWGIKGSGKLIF.

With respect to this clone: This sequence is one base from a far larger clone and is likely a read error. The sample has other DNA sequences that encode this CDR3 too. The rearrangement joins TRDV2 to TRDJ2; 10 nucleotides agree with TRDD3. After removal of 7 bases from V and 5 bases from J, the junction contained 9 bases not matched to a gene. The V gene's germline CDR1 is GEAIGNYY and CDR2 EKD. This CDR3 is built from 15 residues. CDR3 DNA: TGTGCCTGCGACTCCATACTGGGGGATACAGCACAACTCTTCTTT. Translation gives CACDSILGDTAQLFF.

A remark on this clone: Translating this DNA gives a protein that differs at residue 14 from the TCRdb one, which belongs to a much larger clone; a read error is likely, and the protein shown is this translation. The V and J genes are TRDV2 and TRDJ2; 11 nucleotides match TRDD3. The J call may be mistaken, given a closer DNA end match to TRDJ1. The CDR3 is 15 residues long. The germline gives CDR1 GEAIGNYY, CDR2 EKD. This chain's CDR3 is CACDWGIRGTAQLIF. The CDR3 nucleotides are TGTGCCTGTGACTGGGGGATACGCGGGACAGCACAACTCATCTTT.